The clone carrying this TCR beta chain has only a few counts. Its antigen is unidentified. This CDR3 contains 18 residues. From germline, CDR1 is LGHDT and CDR2 YNNKEL (reference sequence). The junction had 4 bases not matched to a gene; V was cut back by 4 bases and J by 1 base. The record originates from a study of T-cell memory formation after mild COVID-19. On the study more broadly: In these data, TCR clusters were largely donor specific.

Using constant-segment primers, 5'RACE produced TCR alpha and TCR beta cDNA libraries carrying sample barcodes and UMIs. In TCRdb, the 5' RACE reads were re-called with MiXCR into one record per CDR3 protein. The sample records some 150,000 distinct CDR3 sequences, 14% being singletons. Whole-study results and caveats: In pre-infection memory, a portion of responding clones appeared, which suggested that cross-reactive memory joined. Contracting CD8+ clones were enriched in EMRA, CD4+ mainly in CM and EM.

V is TRBV3-1 and J is TRBJ2-2; 15 bases line up with TRBD2. The specimen sequenced was PBMCs or a T cell subset sorted from them (not recorded which). This clonotype was sampled from an adult woman who had mild COVID-19 (a few samples of this study predate the infection). Cell type and time point are not known. CDR3 region: CASSLGLAGGLNTGELFF. DNA for the CDR3: TGTGCCAGCAGCCTGGGACTAGCGGGAGGTTTGAACACCGGGGAGCTGTTTTTT.